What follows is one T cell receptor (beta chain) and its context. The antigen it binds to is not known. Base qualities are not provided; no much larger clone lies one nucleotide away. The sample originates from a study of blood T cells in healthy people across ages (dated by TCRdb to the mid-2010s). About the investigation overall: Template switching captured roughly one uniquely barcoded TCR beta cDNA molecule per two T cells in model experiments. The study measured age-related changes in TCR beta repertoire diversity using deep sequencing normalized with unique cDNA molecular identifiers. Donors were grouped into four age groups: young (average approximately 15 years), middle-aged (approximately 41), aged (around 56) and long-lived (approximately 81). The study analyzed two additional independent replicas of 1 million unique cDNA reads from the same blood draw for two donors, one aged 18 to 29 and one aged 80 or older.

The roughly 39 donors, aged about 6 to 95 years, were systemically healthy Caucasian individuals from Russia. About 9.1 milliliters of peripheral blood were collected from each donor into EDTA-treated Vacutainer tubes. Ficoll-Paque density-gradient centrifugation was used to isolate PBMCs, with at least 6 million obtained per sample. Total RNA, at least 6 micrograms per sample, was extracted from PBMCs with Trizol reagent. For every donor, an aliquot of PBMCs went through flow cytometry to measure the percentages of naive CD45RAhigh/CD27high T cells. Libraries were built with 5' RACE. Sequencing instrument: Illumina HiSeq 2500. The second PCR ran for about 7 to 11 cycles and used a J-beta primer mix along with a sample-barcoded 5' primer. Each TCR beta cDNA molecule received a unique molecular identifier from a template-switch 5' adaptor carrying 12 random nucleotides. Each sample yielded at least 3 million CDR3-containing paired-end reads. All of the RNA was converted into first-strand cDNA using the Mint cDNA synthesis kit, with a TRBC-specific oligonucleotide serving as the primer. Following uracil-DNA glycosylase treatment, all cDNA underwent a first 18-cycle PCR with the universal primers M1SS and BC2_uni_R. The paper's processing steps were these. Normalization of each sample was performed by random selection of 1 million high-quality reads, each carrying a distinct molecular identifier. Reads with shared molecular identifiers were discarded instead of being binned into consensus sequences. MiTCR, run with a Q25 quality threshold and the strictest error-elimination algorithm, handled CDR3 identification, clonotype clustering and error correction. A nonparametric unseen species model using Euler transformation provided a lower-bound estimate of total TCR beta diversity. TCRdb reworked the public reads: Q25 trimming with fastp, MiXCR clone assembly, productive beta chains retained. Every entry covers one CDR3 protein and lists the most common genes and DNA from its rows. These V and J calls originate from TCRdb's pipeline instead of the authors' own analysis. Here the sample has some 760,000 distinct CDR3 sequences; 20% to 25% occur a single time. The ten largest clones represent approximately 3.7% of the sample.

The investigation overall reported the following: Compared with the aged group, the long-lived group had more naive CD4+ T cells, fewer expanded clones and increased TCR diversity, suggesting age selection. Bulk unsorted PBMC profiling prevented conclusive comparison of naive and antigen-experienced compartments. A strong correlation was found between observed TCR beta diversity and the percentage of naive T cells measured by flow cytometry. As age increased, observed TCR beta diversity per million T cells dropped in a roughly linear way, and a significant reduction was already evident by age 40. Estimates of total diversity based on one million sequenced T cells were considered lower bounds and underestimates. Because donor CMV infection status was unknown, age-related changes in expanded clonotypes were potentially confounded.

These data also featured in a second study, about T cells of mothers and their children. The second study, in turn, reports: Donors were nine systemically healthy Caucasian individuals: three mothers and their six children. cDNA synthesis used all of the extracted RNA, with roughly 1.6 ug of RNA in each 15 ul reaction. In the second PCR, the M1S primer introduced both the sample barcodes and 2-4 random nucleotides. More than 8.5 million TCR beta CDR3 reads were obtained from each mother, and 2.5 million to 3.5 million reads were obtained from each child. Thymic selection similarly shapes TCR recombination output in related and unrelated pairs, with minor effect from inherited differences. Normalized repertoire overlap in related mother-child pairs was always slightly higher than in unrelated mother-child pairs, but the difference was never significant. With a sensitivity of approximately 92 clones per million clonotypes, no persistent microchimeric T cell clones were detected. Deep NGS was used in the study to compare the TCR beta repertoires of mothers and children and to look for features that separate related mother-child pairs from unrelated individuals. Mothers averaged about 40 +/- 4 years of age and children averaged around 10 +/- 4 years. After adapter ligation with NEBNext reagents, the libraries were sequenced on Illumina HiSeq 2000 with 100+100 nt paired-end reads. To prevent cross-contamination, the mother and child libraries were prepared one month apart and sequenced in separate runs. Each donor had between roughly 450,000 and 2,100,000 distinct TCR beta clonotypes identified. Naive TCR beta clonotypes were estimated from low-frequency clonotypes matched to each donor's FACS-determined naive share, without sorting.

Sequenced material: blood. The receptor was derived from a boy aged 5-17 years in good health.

The CDR3 region: CASSYFGEDYEQYF. The nucleotides read TGTGCCAGCAGTTATTTTGGGGAAGACTACGAGCAGTACTTC. This receptor chain uses TRBV6-2 or TRBV6-3 and TRBJ2-5; the D gene is not confidently resolved. The tail of the sequence fits TRBJ2-7 better, so the J call may be wrong. The CDR3 goes from the cysteine to the phenylalanine over 14 residues. The retained sequence is limited to the CDR3, 42 bases, with the frame set at the first base. From a lookup of the germline V gene, CDR1 and CDR2 are MNHEY and SVGEGT.